These T cell receptor beta chains were read from a single sample in a study of T cell responses to AZD1222 COVID-19 vaccine. This table comes from immunoSEQ multiplex PCR, and its TCRdb copy is limited to in-frame clones, with some not included. The sample consists of some 110,000 clones, approximately 85% of them appearing once. The sample was peripheral blood, taken on day 0 of MenACWY control vaccination. The receptor set was obtained from an adult in good health. CDR3s include the opening cysteine and the closing phenylalanine or tryptophan. The order of the fields is CDR3 length, J gene, D gene, clone size, V gene, CDR3 DNA, CDR3 protein. A D gene is named only where the DNA matches it firmly. Not all rows give a size; the values are once, few, many and, for expanded clones, a class.

cdr3_length: 15; j_call: TRBJ1-1; d_call: .; clone_size: .; v_call: TRBV7-2; cdr3_nt: TGTGCCAGCAGCTTAGATCCAGGGAGGAACACTGAAGCTTTCTTT; cdr3_aa: CASSLDPGRNTEAFF
cdr3_length: 12; j_call: TRBJ1-1; d_call: .; clone_size: .; v_call: TRBV19; cdr3_nt: TGTGCCAGTAGTGCCCGGGGGAGGGAAGCTTTCTTT; cdr3_aa: CASSARGREAFF
cdr3_length: 11; j_call: TRBJ1-1; d_call: .; clone_size: .; v_call: TRBV6-5; cdr3_nt: TGTGCCAGCAGTCAGGGGACTGAAGCTTTCTTT; cdr3_aa: CASSQGTEAFF
cdr3_length: 14; j_call: TRBJ1-4; d_call: .; clone_size: .; v_call: TRBV7-9; cdr3_nt: TGTGCCAGCAGCACAGGAGGGGGAGGGGAAAAACTGTTTTTT; cdr3_aa: CASSTGGGGEKLFF
cdr3_length: 14; j_call: TRBJ2-6; d_call: TRBD1; clone_size: .; v_call: TRBV4-3; cdr3_nt: TGCGCCAGCGCGGGACAGGCAGGGGCCAACGTCCTGACTTTC; cdr3_aa: CASAGQAGANVLTF
cdr3_length: 16; j_call: TRBJ1-4; d_call: .; clone_size: .; v_call: TRBV19; cdr3_nt: TGTGCCAGTAGTATATGGAGGAGCCCAACTAATGAAAAACTGTTTTTT; cdr3_aa: CASSIWRSPTNEKLFF
cdr3_length: 13; j_call: TRBJ1-2; d_call: .; clone_size: .; v_call: TRBV19; cdr3_nt: TGTGCCAGTAGTGCAGGGACGCTCTATGGCTACACCTTC; cdr3_aa: CASSAGTLYGYTF
cdr3_length: 17; j_call: TRBJ2-3; d_call: TRBD1; clone_size: .; v_call: TRBV18; cdr3_nt: TGTGCCAGCTCACCTTTGGCCCAGGGGGCTGGCGCAGATACGCAGTATTTT; cdr3_aa: CASSPLAQGAGADTQYF
cdr3_length: 15; j_call: TRBJ2-5; d_call: TRBD2; clone_size: .; v_call: TRBV7-2; cdr3_nt: TGTGCCAGCAGCTTAGGGGGGGGGAGTCGAGAGACCCAGTACTTC; cdr3_aa: CASSLGGGSRETQYF
cdr3_length: 14; j_call: TRBJ2-5; d_call: .; clone_size: .; v_call: TRBV27; cdr3_nt: TGTGCCAGCAGTCCCGGACAGTTCCAAGAGACCCAGTACTTC; cdr3_aa: CASSPGQFQETQYF
cdr3_length: 14; j_call: TRBJ1-1; d_call: .; clone_size: .; v_call: TRBV7-8; cdr3_nt: TGTGCCAGCAGCGGACCCGGGGGCAGGGGTTTGGCTTTCTTT; cdr3_aa: CASSGPGGRGLAFF
cdr3_length: 13; j_call: TRBJ1-1; d_call: .; clone_size: few; v_call: TRBV18; cdr3_nt: TGTGCCAGCTCAACCCGGCCCTCCCGGGAAGCTTTCTTT; cdr3_aa: CASSTRPSREAFF
cdr3_length: 18; j_call: TRBJ2-3; d_call: TRBD2; clone_size: .; v_call: TRBV5-1; cdr3_nt: TGCGCCAGCAGCTCGGGGTCCTTAGCGGGGGGCAGCACAGATACGCAGTATTTT; cdr3_aa: CASSSGSLAGGSTDTQYF
cdr3_length: 19; j_call: TRBJ1-5; d_call: .; clone_size: .; v_call: TRBV19; cdr3_nt: TGTGCCAGTAGCCCTCGTATGACAGGCCTTACTGGGACTGGGCAGCCCCAGCATTTT; cdr3_aa: CASSPRMTGLTGTGQPQHF
cdr3_length: 12; j_call: TRBJ2-4; d_call: .; clone_size: once; v_call: TRBV12-3/TRBV12-4; cdr3_nt: TGTGCCAGCAGTGGACTTGCGCACATTCAGTACTTC; cdr3_aa: CASSGLAHIQYF
cdr3_length: 11; j_call: TRBJ2-7; d_call: .; clone_size: .; v_call: TRBV3-1/TRBV3-2; cdr3_nt: TGTGCCAGCAGCCACCTCTCGGAACAGTACTTC; cdr3_aa: CASSHLSEQYF
cdr3_length: 15; j_call: TRBJ1-4; d_call: .; clone_size: once; v_call: TRBV24-1; cdr3_nt: TGTGCCACCAGTCCAGGGACTACAACTAATGAAAAACTGTTTTTT; cdr3_aa: CATSPGTTTNEKLFF
cdr3_length: 12; j_call: TRBJ2-3; d_call: .; clone_size: .; v_call: TRBV6-2/TRBV6-3; cdr3_nt: TGTGCCAGCAGCGGGGACGGAGATACGCAGTATTTT; cdr3_aa: CASSGDGDTQYF
cdr3_length: 14; j_call: TRBJ1-1; d_call: .; clone_size: .; v_call: TRBV7-9; cdr3_nt: TGTGCCAGCAGCTTGGGACACCGGGGGACTGAAGCTTTCTTT; cdr3_aa: CASSLGHRGTEAFF
cdr3_length: 15; j_call: TRBJ2-5; d_call: .; clone_size: .; v_call: TRBV7-2; cdr3_nt: TGTGCCAGCAGCTTAGTGGGGGTGCGGGAAGAGACCCAGTACTTC; cdr3_aa: CASSLVGVREETQYF
cdr3_length: 15; j_call: TRBJ2-2; d_call: TRBD2; clone_size: few; v_call: TRBV10-1; cdr3_nt: TGCGCCAACCAGTGGGCGGGGGGATACACCGGGGAGCTGTTTTTT; cdr3_aa: CANQWAGGYTGELFF
cdr3_length: 12; j_call: TRBJ2-1; d_call: .; clone_size: .; v_call: TRBV19; cdr3_nt: TGTGCCAGTAGTATGACTTCCAATGAGCAGTTCTTC; cdr3_aa: CASSMTSNEQFF
cdr3_length: 13; j_call: TRBJ2-7; d_call: .; clone_size: .; v_call: TRBV7-2; cdr3_nt: TGTGCCAGCAGCTTAACCAAGAACCACGAGCAGTACTTC; cdr3_aa: CASSLTKNHEQYF
cdr3_length: 17; j_call: TRBJ1-6; d_call: TRBD1; clone_size: .; v_call: TRBV18; cdr3_nt: TGTGCCAGCTCACCGATTCAGGGGGCGAGTTATAATTCACCCCTCCACTTT; cdr3_aa: CASSPIQGASYNSPLHF
cdr3_length: 14; j_call: TRBJ1-2; d_call: .; clone_size: few; v_call: TRBV3-1/TRBV3-2; cdr3_nt: TGTGCCAGCAGCCAGAGCAGGGCAAACTATGGCTACACCTTC; cdr3_aa: CASSQSRANYGYTF
cdr3_length: 18; j_call: TRBJ1-1; d_call: .; clone_size: .; v_call: TRBV24-1; cdr3_nt: TGTGCCACCAGTGATCCGCTCGAGGGGGGAAAAATGAACACTGAAGCTTTCTTT; cdr3_aa: CATSDPLEGGKMNTEAFF
cdr3_length: 13; j_call: TRBJ2-3; d_call: TRBD1; clone_size: few; v_call: TRBV5-1; cdr3_nt: TGCGCCAGCAGCTTAAGGACAGGTGATACGCAGTATTTT; cdr3_aa: CASSLRTGDTQYF
cdr3_length: 16; j_call: TRBJ1-4; d_call: TRBD1; clone_size: .; v_call: TRBV7-2; cdr3_nt: TGTGCCAGCAGCTTAGGGGGGACAGCCCGTAATGAAAAACTGTTTTTT; cdr3_aa: CASSLGGTARNEKLFF
cdr3_length: 14; j_call: TRBJ1-3; d_call: .; clone_size: .; v_call: TRBV9; cdr3_nt: TGTGCCAGCAGCGCAGCTTGGGGGGGTGACACCATATATTTT; cdr3_aa: CASSAAWGGDTIYF
cdr3_length: 16; j_call: TRBJ2-3; d_call: .; clone_size: .; v_call: TRBV5-5; cdr3_nt: TGTGCCAGCAGCTTACCCCCAGGACAGAGCACAGATACGCAGTATTTT; cdr3_aa: CASSLPPGQSTDTQYF
cdr3_length: 18; j_call: TRBJ2-2; d_call: .; clone_size: .; v_call: TRBV11-2; cdr3_nt: TGTGCCAGCAGCTTAGATCGGTTTGGAGGGGGCAGGACCGGGGAGCTGTTTTTT; cdr3_aa: CASSLDRFGGGRTGELFF
cdr3_length: 15; j_call: TRBJ1-2; d_call: .; clone_size: .; v_call: TRBV7-2; cdr3_nt: TGTGCCAGCAGCCCCCAAGAGGGGGGCGTCCGTGGCTACACCTTC; cdr3_aa: CASSPQEGGVRGYTF
cdr3_length: 14; j_call: TRBJ2-2; d_call: .; clone_size: medium-sized; v_call: TRBV6-1; cdr3_nt: TGTGCCAGCAGTGACAGGCCCCAGGGCGGGGAGCTGTTTTTT; cdr3_aa: CASSDRPQGGELFF
cdr3_length: 16; j_call: TRBJ2-1; d_call: TRBD2; clone_size: .; v_call: TRBV11-3; cdr3_nt: TGTGCCAGCAGCTTATATTCGGCGGGGGGGCGCAATGAGCAGTTCTTC; cdr3_aa: CASSLYSAGGRNEQFF
cdr3_length: 14; j_call: TRBJ2-7; d_call: .; clone_size: .; v_call: TRBV5-8; cdr3_nt: TGTGCCAGCAGCCCCAGGGCCTCTTCCTACGAGCAGTACTTC; cdr3_aa: CASSPRASSYEQYF
cdr3_length: 14; j_call: TRBJ2-7; d_call: .; clone_size: .; v_call: TRBV5-1; cdr3_nt: TGCGCCAGCAGCTTGGCGGGTGGCTCCTACGAGCAGTACTTC; cdr3_aa: CASSLAGGSYEQYF
cdr3_length: 13; j_call: TRBJ1-1; d_call: .; clone_size: .; v_call: TRBV2; cdr3_nt: TGTGCCAGCAGTGACCCAGGTTACACTGAAGCTTTCTTT; cdr3_aa: CASSDPGYTEAFF
cdr3_length: 16; j_call: TRBJ2-7; d_call: TRBD1; clone_size: .; v_call: TRBV18; cdr3_nt: TGTGCCAGCTCACTCGCCGCGGACAGGGCTATCCGCGAGCAGTACTTC; cdr3_aa: CASSLAADRAIREQYF
cdr3_length: 14; j_call: TRBJ2-7; d_call: .; clone_size: .; v_call: TRBV15; cdr3_nt: TGTGCCACCAAGCAGGGACGCTCCTCCTACGAGCAGTACTTC; cdr3_aa: CATKQGRSSYEQYF
cdr3_length: 14; j_call: TRBJ2-2; d_call: .; clone_size: .; v_call: TRBV5-1; cdr3_nt: TGCGCCAGCAGCCGGACAGTAAACACCGGGGAGCTGTTTTTT; cdr3_aa: CASSRTVNTGELFF